Listed here is a single T cell receptor beta chain. The CDR3 has 15 amino acids. The germline CDR1 and CDR2 sequences are LGHDT and YNNKEL (reference sequence). V lost 0 bases to trimming and J lost 4 bases, with 12 bases between them. This entry belongs to a study of blood T cell repertoires in COVID-19. Clones were sequenced by immunoSEQ multiplex PCR, and TCRdb holds only the in-frame ones, with some missing. Seen here are under 300,000 clones, approximately 80% observed once, and the top ten hold approximately 4.9%. The genes are TRBV3-1 (or the pseudogene TRBV3-2) and TRBJ2-5; TRBD2 is a possible D gene (5 bases). This sequence originates from a woman aged 80 or over with active or convalescent COVID-19. The material sequenced was peripheral blood. The CDR3 spells CASSQDLREPETQYF. DNA of the CDR3: TGTGCCAGCAGCCAAGATCTGAGGGAACCAGAGACCCAGTACTTC.